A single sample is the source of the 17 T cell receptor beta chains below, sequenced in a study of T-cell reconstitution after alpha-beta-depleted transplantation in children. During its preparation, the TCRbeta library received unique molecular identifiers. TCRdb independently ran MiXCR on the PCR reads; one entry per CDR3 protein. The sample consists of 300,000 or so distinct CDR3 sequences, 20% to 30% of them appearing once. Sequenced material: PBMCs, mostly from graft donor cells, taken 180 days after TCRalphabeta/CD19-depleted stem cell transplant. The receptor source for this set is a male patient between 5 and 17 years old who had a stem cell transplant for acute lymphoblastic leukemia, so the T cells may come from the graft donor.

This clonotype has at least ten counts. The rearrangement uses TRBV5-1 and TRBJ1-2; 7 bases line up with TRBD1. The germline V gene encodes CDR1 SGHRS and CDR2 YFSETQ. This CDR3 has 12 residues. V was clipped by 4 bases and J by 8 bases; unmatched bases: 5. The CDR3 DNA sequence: TGCGCCAGCAGCGCCCGACAGGGAGGCTACACCTTC. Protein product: CASSARQGGYTF.

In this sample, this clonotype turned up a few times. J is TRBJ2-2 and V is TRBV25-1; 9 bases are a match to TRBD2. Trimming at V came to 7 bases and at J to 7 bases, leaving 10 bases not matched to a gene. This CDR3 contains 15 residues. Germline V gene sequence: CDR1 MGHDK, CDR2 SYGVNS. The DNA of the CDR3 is TGTGCCAGCATTAAGGCGGGACTAGCAAACGGGGAGCTGTTTTTT. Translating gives CASIKAGLANGELFF.

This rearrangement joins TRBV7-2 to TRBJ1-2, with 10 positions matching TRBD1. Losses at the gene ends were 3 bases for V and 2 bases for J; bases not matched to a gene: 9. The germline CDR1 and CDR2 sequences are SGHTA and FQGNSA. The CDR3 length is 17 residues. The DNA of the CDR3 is TGTGCCAGCAGCTTCCCCGGGACAGGGGTGATAAACTATGGCTACACCTTC. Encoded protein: CASSFPGTGVINYGYTF.

The CDR3 nucleotides read TGCAGTGCTAGAGATCGGGGGTTACAGAGGCTATTGAACACTGAAGCTTTCTTT. This codes for CSARDRGLQRLLNTEAFF. The rearrangement links TRBV20-1 to TRBJ1-1, with D possibly being TRBD1 (5 bases). Germline lookup yields CDR1 DFQATT and CDR2 SNEGSKA (reference sequence). This CDR3 contains 18 residues. V was clipped by 0 bases and J by 0 bases, with 20 bases between them.

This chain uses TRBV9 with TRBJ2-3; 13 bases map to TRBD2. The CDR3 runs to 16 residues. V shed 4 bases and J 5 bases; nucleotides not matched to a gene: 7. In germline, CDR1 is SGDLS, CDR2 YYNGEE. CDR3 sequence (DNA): TGTGCCAGCAGCACGGGACTAGCGGGATCGCGAGATACGCAGTATTTT. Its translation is CASSTGLAGSRDTQYF.

The CDR3: CASSPGTVPYNEQFF. The DNA for the CDR3 is TGTGCCAGCAGTCCGGGGACGGTTCCCTACAATGAGCAGTTCTTC. The chain combines TRBV27 with TRBJ2-1; either TRBD1 or TRBD2 may supply D (5 bases each). This CDR3 is 15 amino acids long. Germline assignment: CDR1 MNHEY and CDR2 SMNVEV (reference sequence). Trimming took off 5 bases at V and 2 bases at J, with 13 bases between the two ends.

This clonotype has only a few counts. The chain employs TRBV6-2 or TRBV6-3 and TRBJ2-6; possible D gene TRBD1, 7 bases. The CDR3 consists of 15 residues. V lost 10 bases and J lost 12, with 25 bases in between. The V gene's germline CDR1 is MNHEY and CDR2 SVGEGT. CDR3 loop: CATGPGGNYKPVLTF. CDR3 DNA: TGTGCCACAGGCCCAGGGGGGAACTATAAGCCCGTCCTGACTTTC.

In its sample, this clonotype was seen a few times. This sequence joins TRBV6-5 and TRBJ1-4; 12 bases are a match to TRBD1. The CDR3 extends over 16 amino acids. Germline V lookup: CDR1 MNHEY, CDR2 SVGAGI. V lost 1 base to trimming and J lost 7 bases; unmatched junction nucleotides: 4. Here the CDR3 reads CASSYWDRGLTEKLFF. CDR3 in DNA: TGTGCCAGCAGTTACTGGGACAGGGGGCTGACTGAAAAACTGTTTTTT.

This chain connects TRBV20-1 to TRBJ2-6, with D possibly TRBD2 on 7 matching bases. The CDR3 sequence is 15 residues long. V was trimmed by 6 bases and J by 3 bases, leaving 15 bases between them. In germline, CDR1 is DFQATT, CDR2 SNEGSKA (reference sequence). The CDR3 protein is CSALAGGRGANVLTF. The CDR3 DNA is TGCAGTGCCCTGGCCGGGGGGCGTGGGGCCAACGTCCTGACTTTC.

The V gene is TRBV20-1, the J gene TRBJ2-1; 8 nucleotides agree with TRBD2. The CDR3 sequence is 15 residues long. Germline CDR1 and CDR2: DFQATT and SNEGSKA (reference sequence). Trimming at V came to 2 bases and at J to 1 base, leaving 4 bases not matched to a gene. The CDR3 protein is CSARSSSGSYNEQFF. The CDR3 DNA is TGCAGTGCTAGATCGTCTAGCGGGTCCTACAATGAGCAGTTCTTC.

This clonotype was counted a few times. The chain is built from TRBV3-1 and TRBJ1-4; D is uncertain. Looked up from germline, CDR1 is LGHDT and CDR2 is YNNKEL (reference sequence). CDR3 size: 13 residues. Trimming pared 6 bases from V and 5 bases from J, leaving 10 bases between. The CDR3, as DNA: TGTGCCAGCAGTTCGAGGAGGAATGAAAAACTGTTTTTT. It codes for CASSSRRNEKLFF.

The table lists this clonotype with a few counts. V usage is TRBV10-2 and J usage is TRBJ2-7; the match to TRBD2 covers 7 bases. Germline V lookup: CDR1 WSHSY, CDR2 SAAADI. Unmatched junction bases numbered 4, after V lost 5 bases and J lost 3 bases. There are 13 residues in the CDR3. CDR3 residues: CASSPAGFYEQYF. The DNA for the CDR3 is TGCGCCAGCAGTCCAGCGGGGTTCTACGAGCAGTACTTC.

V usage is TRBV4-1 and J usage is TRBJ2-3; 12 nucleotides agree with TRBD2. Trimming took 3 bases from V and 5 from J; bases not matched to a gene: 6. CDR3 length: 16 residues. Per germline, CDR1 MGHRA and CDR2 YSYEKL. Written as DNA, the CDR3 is TGCGCCAGCAGCCACCCTAGCGGGAGGGCCGAAGATACGCAGTATTTT. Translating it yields CASSHPSGRAEDTQYF.

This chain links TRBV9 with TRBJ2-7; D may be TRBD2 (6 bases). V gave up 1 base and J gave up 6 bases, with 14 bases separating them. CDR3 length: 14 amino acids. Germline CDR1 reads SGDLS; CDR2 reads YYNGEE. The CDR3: CASSVTGRCCEQYF. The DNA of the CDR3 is TGTGCCAGCAGCGTAACCGGGAGATGCTGCGAGCAGTACTTC.

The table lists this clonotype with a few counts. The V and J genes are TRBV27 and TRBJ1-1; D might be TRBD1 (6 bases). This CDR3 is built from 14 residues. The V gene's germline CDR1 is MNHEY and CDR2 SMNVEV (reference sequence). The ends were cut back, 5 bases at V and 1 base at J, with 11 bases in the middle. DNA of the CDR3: TGTGCCAGCAGTGAACGCAGGGGGAACACTGAAGCTTTCTTT. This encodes CASSERRGNTEAFF.

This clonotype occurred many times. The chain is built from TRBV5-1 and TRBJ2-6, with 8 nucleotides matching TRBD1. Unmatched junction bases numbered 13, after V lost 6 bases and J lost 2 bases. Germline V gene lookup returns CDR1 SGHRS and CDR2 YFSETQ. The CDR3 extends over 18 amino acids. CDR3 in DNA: TGCGCCAGCAACCTCGCCGGGACAGGCCCAACTGGGGCCAACGTCCTGACTTTC. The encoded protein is CASNLAGTGPTGANVLTF.

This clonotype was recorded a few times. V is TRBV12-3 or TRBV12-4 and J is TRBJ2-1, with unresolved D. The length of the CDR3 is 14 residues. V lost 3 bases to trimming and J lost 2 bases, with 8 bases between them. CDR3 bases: TGTGCCAGCAGTTTCGTGTGGGCCTACAATGAGCAGTTCTTC. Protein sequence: CASSFVWAYNEQFF.